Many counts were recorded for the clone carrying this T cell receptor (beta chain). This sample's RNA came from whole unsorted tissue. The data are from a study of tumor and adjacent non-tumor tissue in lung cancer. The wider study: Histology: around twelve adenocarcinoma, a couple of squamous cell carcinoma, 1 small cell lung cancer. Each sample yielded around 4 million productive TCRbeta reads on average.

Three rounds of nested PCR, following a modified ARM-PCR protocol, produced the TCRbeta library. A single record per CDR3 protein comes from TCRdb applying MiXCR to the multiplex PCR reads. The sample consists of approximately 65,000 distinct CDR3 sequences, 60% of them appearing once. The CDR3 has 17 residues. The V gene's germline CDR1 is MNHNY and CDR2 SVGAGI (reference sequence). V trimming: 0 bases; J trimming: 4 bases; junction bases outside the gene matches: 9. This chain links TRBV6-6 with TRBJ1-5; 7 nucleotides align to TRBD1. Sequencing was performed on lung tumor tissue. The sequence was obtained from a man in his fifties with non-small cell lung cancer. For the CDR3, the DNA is TGTGCCAGCAGTTACTCGCGCCCGGGGACAGTTAATCAGCCCCAGCATTTT. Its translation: CASSYSRPGTVNQPQHF.